The 26 T cell receptor beta chains reported below all come from one sample, sequenced in a study of long-term antiretroviral therapy in people with HIV. The run of the v3.0 immunoSEQ assay was at survey level. The method was immunoSEQ multiplex PCR; TCRdb's version includes in-frame clones alone and lacks a portion of them. This sample has about 33,000 clones, with about 80% found just once. The starting material was unsorted PBMCs, obtained 2 years after starting antiretroviral therapy. These receptors all come from a woman aged 50 to 60 with HIV.

The rearrangement uses TRBV5-1 and TRBJ2-7, with TRBD2 matching over 7 bases. CDR1 and CDR2 (germline): SGHRS, YFSETQ. This CDR3 has 15 amino acids. Unmatched junction bases numbered 11, after V lost 7 bases and J lost 1 base. CDR3 region: CASEKGGTGSYEQYV. The CDR3 DNA sequence: TGCGCCAGCGAAAAGGGAGGGACGGGTTCCTACGAGCAGTACGTC.

The chain combines TRBV5-1 with TRBJ2-7; D not certain. With 0 bases removed from V and 5 bases from J, the gap between germline ends came to 9 bases. The CDR3 runs 13 residues. The germline V gene encodes CDR1 SGHRS and CDR2 YFSETQ. The DNA for the CDR3 is TGCGCCAGCAGCTTGGGTCCCGTGAACGAGCAGTACTTC. It specifies CASSLGPVNEQYF.

The chain carries TRBV30 and TRBJ1-5; a weak D match, TRBD1 (5 bases). Germline values: CDR1 GTSNPN, CDR2 SVGIG (reference sequence). The CDR3 has 13 residues. V was pared by 2 bases and J by 5 bases, with 10 bases between. CDR3 bases: TGTGCCTGGAGTCGGGGGAATGATCAGCCCCAGCATTTT. Protein: CAWSRGNDQPQHF.

DNA for the CDR3: TGTGCCAGCAGCCAGATCGAGCGGGCAGGAGAGACCCAGTACTTC. Translation gives CASSQIERAGETQYF. The chain combines TRBV13 with TRBJ2-5, with D tentatively TRBD2 (6 bases). V was trimmed by 5 bases and J by 4 bases, leaving 17 bases between them. Germline CDR1 PRHDT, CDR2 FYEKMQ (reference sequence). The CDR3 sequence is 15 residues long.

The genes are TRBV7-8 and TRBJ1-5; the D gene is possibly TRBD1 (6 bases). Germline V CDR1 and CDR2: SGHVS, FQNEAQ. V was pared by 3 bases and J by 1 base, with 13 bases between. The CDR3 spans 16 residues. CDR3 region: CASSFGGRGSNQPQHF. The CDR3 DNA sequence: TGTGCCAGCAGCTTTGGGGGTAGGGGGAGCAATCAGCCCCAGCATTTT.

This clone was found a few times. This CDR3 reads CAWNKGGDTEAFF. DNA for the CDR3: TGTGCCTGGAATAAGGGGGGGGACACTGAAGCTTTCTTT. The V gene is TRBV30, the J gene TRBJ1-1; possible D gene TRBD1, 6 bases. Per the germline V gene, CDR1 is GTSNPN and CDR2 is SVGIG (reference sequence). With 4 bases removed from V and 3 bases from J, the gap between germline ends came to 12 bases. The CDR3 spans 13 residues.

J is TRBJ1-5 and V is TRBV6-1; the match to TRBD1 covers 9 bases. Germline CDR1 reads MNHNS; CDR2 reads SASEGT. CDR3 length: 14 amino acids. V was pared by 4 bases and J by 3 bases, with 1 base of the junction left unmatched. This CDR3 reads CASSGDRDNQPQHF. Here the CDR3 DNA reads TGTGCCAGCAGTGGGGACAGGGACAATCAGCCCCAGCATTTT.

The chain links TRBV6-1 to TRBJ1-1, with D unresolved. V was shortened by 6 bases and J by 3 bases, with 8 bases between the two germline ends. Germline V lookup: CDR1 MNHNS, CDR2 SASEGT. The length of the CDR3 is 12 residues. CDR3: CASSFGDTEAFF. Here the CDR3 DNA reads TGTGCCAGCAGCTTTGGGGACACTGAAGCTTTCTTT.

This chain uses TRBV6-6 with TRBJ1-1, with D tentatively TRBD1 (5 bases). V was clipped by 7 bases and J by 3 bases, with 15 bases between them. The CDR3 covers 14 residues. Germline values: CDR1 MNHNY, CDR2 SVGAGI (reference sequence). In nucleotides, the CDR3 is TGTGCCAGCACCCAGGGACTCTCGGACACTGAAGCTTTCTTT. As protein: CASTQGLSDTEAFF.

This rearrangement joins TRBV5-5 to TRBJ2-1, with 12 bases that match TRBD1. The junction had 6 bases not matched to a gene; V was cut back by 4 bases and J by 7 bases. CDR1 is SGHKS, CDR2 YYEKEE, per germline (reference sequence). CDR3 length: 15 amino acids. The CDR3 loop reads CASSPGTGGGNEQFF. As DNA, the CDR3 is TGTGCCAGCAGCCCGGGGACAGGGGGCGGGAATGAGCAGTTCTTC. Complete variable domain (other parts from reference TRBV5-5 and TRBJ2-1): DAGVTQSPTHLIKTRGQQVTLRCSPISGHKSVSWYQQVLGQGPQFIFQYYEKEERGRGNFPDRFSARQFPNYSSELNVNALLLGDSALYLCASSPGTGGGNEQFFGPGTRLTVL.

This clone was seen a single time. The chain's CDR3 is CASSVSIVDSYNSPLHF. The CDR3 coding sequence is TGTGCCAGCAGCGTCAGTATCGTGGACTCCTATAATTCACCCCTCCACTTT. The rearrangement links TRBV4-2 to TRBJ1-6; no clear D gene. Germline V CDR1 and CDR2: LGHNA, YNFKEQ. The CDR3 consists of 17 residues. V lost 5 bases and J lost 0, with 14 bases in between.

V gene TRBV5-6 combines with J gene TRBJ2-5, with 16 bases aligning to TRBD2. Germline V gene data show CDR1 as SGHDT and CDR2 as YYEEEE. This CDR3 spans 17 amino acids. V shed 4 bases, J shed 5 bases, and the junction held 8 bases outside the gene matches. CDR3 protein: CASSLGTSGGVRETQYF. The CDR3 DNA reads TGTGCCAGCAGCCTCGGGACTAGCGGGGGGGTCAGGGAGACCCAGTACTTC.

The chain carries TRBV5-5 and TRBJ1-2; perhaps TRBD1 as D (5 bases). CDR3 size: 14 residues. The V gene lost 4 bases and the J gene lost 4 bases, with 14 bases spanning the gap. Per germline, CDR1 SGHKS and CDR2 YYEKEE (reference sequence). The CDR3 region has the DNA TGTGCCAGCAGCACCGGGACCGAAACCTATGGCTACACCTTC. It is translated as CASSTGTETYGYTF.

The rearrangement links TRBV6-5 to TRBJ2-2; D is possibly TRBD1 (6 bases). The CDR3 extends over 16 amino acids. Looked up from germline, CDR1 is MNHEY and CDR2 is SVGAGI. V was cut by 2 bases and J by 1 base, with 11 bases left in between. The CDR3 sequence is CASSYPGTLNTGELFF. As DNA, the CDR3 is TGTGCCAGCAGTTACCCCGGGACACTGAACACCGGGGAGCTGTTTTTT.

V is TRBV5-1 and J is TRBJ2-3, with a weak D call TRBD1 (5 bases). The V end lost 5 bases, the J end lost 0 bases, and 10 bases lay between the germline ends. CDR3 size: 14 residues. Germline CDR1 and CDR2: SGHRS and YFSETQ. CDR3 DNA: TGCGCCAGCAGTCTCAGGGCGAGCACAGATACGCAGTATTTT. Translating gives CASSLRASTDTQYF.

The table lists this clone with a few counts. V is TRBV18 and J is TRBJ2-3; no reliable D call. Trimming shortened V by 2 bases and J by 4 bases, and 7 bases separated the two germline ends. The CDR3 extends over 13 amino acids. Per the germline V gene, CDR1 is KGHSH and CDR2 is LQKENI. Written as DNA, the CDR3 is TGTGCCAGCTCACCAGCCCCCGCAGATACGCAGTATTTT. Protein: CASSPAPADTQYF.

This rearrangement joins TRBV7-9 to TRBJ1-2; 8 nucleotides line up with TRBD1. Germline V lookup: CDR1 SEHNR, CDR2 FQNEAQ (reference sequence). The CDR3 consists of 14 residues. Trimming cost V 6 bases and J 3 bases; bases outside gene matches: 6. The CDR3 DNA is TGTGCCAGCAGTCGGACAGGGAGGGACTATGGCTACACCTTC. It specifies CASSRTGRDYGYTF.

The chain employs TRBV2 and TRBJ1-2; D unresolved. The CDR3 runs 14 residues. Trimming took off 6 bases at V and 0 bases at J, with 11 bases between the two ends. Germline V gene lookup returns CDR1 SNHLY and CDR2 FYNNEI. CDR3 amino acids: CASRGPGANYGYTF. The CDR3 DNA reads TGTGCCAGCAGGGGCCCGGGAGCTAACTATGGCTACACCTTC.

The V call is TRBV14, the J call TRBJ2-5, with D possibly TRBD2 on 6 matching bases. The CDR3 runs 13 residues. V was cut by 0 bases and J by 7 bases, with 9 bases left in between. Per the germline V gene, CDR1 is SGHDN and CDR2 is FVKESK. Here the CDR3 DNA reads TGTGCCAGCAGCCAAGATCGGAGGGGGACCCAGTACTTC. The encoded protein is CASSQDRRGTQYF.

The chain is built from TRBV5-1 and TRBJ1-2, with a weak D call TRBD1 (5 bases). Per the germline V gene, CDR1 is SGHRS and CDR2 is YFSETQ. The CDR3 has 16 residues. The germline V and J ends were trimmed by 0 bases and 8 bases, with 20 bases remaining between them. As DNA, the CDR3 is TGCGCCAGCAGCTTGGACGGACGACAGTCCCCCGGAGGCTACACCTTC. Translating it yields CASSLDGRQSPGGYTF.

This clone was found once. This chain connects TRBV9 to TRBJ1-6; 9 positions agree with TRBD1. Germline loops: CDR1 SGDLS, CDR2 YYNGEE. Unmatched junction bases numbered 7, after V lost 3 bases and J lost 9 bases. The CDR3 is 15 residues long. This CDR3 reads CASSGPGQGFSPLHF. The CDR3 DNA reads as TGTGCCAGCAGCGGCCCGGGACAGGGTTTTTCACCCCTCCACTTT.

V gene TRBV6-1 combines with J gene TRBJ2-7; TRBD1 matches at 7 bases. The CDR3 contains 14 residues. Trimming cost V 3 bases and J 7 bases; bases outside gene matches: 9. The germline CDR1 and CDR2 sequences are MNHNS and SASEGT. The CDR3 DNA is TGTGCCAGCAGTGATGGGCAGGGGGTAGGTGAGCAGTACTTC. It yields the protein CASSDGQGVGEQYF.

This chain connects TRBV5-1 to TRBJ1-6, with TRBD1 identical over 7 bases. The CDR3 covers 16 residues. V was clipped by 1 base and J by 6 bases; unmatched bases: 7. Germline CDR1 SGHRS, CDR2 YFSETQ. The CDR3 spells CASSLRGQSGNSPLHF. The CDR3 coding sequence is TGCGCCAGCAGCTTGAGGGGGCAATCGGGTAATTCACCCCTCCACTTT.

The chain links TRBV2 to TRBJ2-7, with D perhaps TRBD1 (6 bases). V gave up 7 bases and J gave up 3 bases, with 16 bases separating them. Germline V CDR1 and CDR2: SNHLY, FYNNEI. The CDR3 loop spans 14 amino acids. This CDR3 is CASTLGDTLYEQYF. DNA of the CDR3: TGTGCCAGCACCTTGGGGGACACTCTCTACGAGCAGTACTTC.

This clone has just a few counts. The genes are TRBV7-9 and TRBJ2-7; the match to TRBD1 covers 10 bases. Looked up from germline, CDR1 is SEHNR and CDR2 is FQNEAQ (reference sequence). V gave up 1 base and J gave up 5 bases; unmatched junction bases: 5. This CDR3 contains 15 residues. The CDR3 is CASSLGTGGKDEQYF. Here the CDR3 DNA reads TGTGCCAGCAGCTTAGGGACAGGGGGTAAGGACGAGCAGTACTTC.

The chain has TRBV7-9 and TRBJ2-7; D remains ambiguous. Trimming pared 2 bases from V and 0 bases from J, leaving 11 bases between. This CDR3 has 15 residues. Germline-derived CDR1 and CDR2 are SEHNR and FQNEAQ (reference sequence). DNA of the CDR3: TGTGCCAGCAGCTTAAAAGGGTCCCCCTCCTACGAGCAGTACTTC. Translating gives CASSLKGSPSYEQYF. Drawing the rest from reference TRBV7-9 and TRBJ2-7, the complete variable domain is DTGVSQNPRHKITKRGQNVTFRCDPISEHNRLYWYRQTLGQGPEFLTYFQNEAQLEKSRLLSDRFSAERPKGSFSTLEIQRTEQGDSAMYLCASSLKGSPSYEQYFGPGTRLTVT.